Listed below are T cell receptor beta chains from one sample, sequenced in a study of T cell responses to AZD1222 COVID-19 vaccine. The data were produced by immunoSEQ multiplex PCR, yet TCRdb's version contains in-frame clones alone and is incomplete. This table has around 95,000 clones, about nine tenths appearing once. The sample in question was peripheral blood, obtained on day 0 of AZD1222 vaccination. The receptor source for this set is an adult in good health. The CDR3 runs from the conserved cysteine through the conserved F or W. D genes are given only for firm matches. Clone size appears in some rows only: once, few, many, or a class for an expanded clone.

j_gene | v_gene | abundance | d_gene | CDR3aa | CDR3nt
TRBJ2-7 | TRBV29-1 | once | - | CSVGQIPSEQYF | TGCAGCGTTGGTCAGATTCCTAGCGAGCAGTACTTC
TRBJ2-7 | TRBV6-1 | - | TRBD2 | CASSRGLAVDYEQYF | TGTGCCAGCAGCAGGGGACTAGCGGTGGACTACGAGCAGTACTTC
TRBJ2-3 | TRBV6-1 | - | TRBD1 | CASSALPGQGPDTQYF | TGTGCCAGCAGTGCCCTTCCGGGACAGGGGCCAGATACGCAGTATTTT
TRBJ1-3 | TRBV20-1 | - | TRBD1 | CSASNRGLVGNTIYF | TGCAGTGCTAGTAATAGGGGGCTGGTTGGAAACACCATATATTTT
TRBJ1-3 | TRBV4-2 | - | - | CASSQGGRSSGNTIYF | TGTGCCAGCAGCCAAGGGGGCAGGAGCTCTGGAAACACCATATATTTT
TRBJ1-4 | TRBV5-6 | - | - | CASSFDGHNEKLFF | TGTGCCAGCAGCTTTGACGGACATAATGAAAAACTGTTTTTT
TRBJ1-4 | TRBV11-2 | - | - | CASSPLLGATGTNEKLFF | TGTGCCAGCAGCCCCCTGCTCGGGGCCACGGGGACTAATGAAAAACTGTTTTTT
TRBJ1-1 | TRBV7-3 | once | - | CASSVSLDTEAFF | TGTGCCAGCAGCGTTTCCTTGGACACTGAAGCTTTCTTT
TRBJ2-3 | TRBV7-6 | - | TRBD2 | CASSPGLAGGRADTQYF | TGTGCCAGCAGCCCGGGACTAGCGGGAGGGAGGGCGGATACGCAGTATTTT
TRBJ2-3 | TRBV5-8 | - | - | CASGPQGRSTDTQYF | TGTGCCAGCGGTCCCCAAGGGAGGAGCACAGATACGCAGTATTTT
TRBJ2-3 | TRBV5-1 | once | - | CASSLGTVDTQYF | TGCGCCAGCAGCTTGGGGACGGTAGATACGCAGTATTTT
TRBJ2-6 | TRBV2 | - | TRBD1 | CASRETGSGANVLTF | TGTGCCAGCAGGGAGACAGGGTCTGGGGCCAACGTCCTGACTTTC
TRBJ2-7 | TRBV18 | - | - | CASSPTGASINYEQYF | TGTGCCAGCTCACCAACGGGGGCTTCGATTAACTACGAGCAGTACTTC
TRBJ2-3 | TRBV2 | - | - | CASSELISSTDTQYF | TGTGCCAGCAGTGAGTTGATATCTAGCACAGATACGCAGTATTTT
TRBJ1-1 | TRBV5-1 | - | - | CASSLGGNTEAFF | TGCGCCAGCAGCTTGGGTGGGAACACTGAAGCTTTCTTT
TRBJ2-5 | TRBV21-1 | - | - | CASSKGGLAGFHQETQYF | TGTGCCAGCAGCAAAGGGGGACTAGCGGGATTCCACCAAGAGACCCAGTACTTC
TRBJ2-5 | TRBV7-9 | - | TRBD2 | CASSLAPTSGRPKETQYF | TGTGCCAGCAGCTTAGCCCCTACTAGCGGGAGGCCTAAAGAGACCCAGTACTTC
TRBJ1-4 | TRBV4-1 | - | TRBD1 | CASSQAIDRGNEKLFF | TGCGCCAGCAGCCAAGCTATTGACAGGGGGAATGAAAAACTGTTTTTT
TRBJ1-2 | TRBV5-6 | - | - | CASSLEAANYGYTF | TGTGCCAGCAGCTTGGAGGCAGCAAACTATGGCTACACCTTC
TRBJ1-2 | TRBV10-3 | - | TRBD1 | CAISDVQGSYGYTF | TGTGCCATCAGTGATGTACAGGGGAGCTATGGCTACACCTTC
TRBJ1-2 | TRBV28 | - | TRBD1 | CASSQGNRGPGYTF | TGTGCCAGCAGTCAGGGGAACAGGGGCCCTGGCTACACCTTC
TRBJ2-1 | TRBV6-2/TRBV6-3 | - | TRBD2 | CASSFPSSGDEQFF | TGTGCCAGCAGTTTTCCGTCTAGCGGGGATGAGCAGTTCTTC
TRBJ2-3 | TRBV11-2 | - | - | CASSLGSPGEDTQYF | TGTGCCAGCAGCTTAGGCTCCCCAGGGGAAGATACGCAGTATTTT
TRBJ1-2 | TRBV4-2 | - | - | CASSQDTARRTNYGYTF | TGTGCCAGCAGCCAAGATACCGCCCGGAGAACAAACTATGGCTACACCTTC
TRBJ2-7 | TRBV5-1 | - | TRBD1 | CASSLGDRDFLEQYF | TGCGCCAGCAGCTTAGGGGACAGGGATTTCTTGGAGCAGTACTTC
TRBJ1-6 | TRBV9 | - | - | CASSVGYRADSPLHF | TGTGCCAGCAGCGTGGGTTATCGGGCGGACTCACCCCTCCACTTT
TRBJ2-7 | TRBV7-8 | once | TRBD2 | CASSLGRLAGKEQYF | TGTGCCAGCAGCTTAGGAAGACTAGCGGGTAAAGAGCAGTACTTC
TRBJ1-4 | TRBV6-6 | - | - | CASSGQGGEKLFF | TGTGCCAGCAGCGGACAAGGGGGAGAAAAACTGTTTTTT
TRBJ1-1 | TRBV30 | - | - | CAWRHSGGRRTEAFF | TGTGCCTGGAGGCATTCTGGCGGAAGACGGACTGAAGCTTTCTTT